This section outlines one T cell receptor beta chain sequence together with its context. Next came a second PCR, run for about 7 to 11 cycles, which used a sample-barcoded 5' primer along with a J-beta primer mix. TCRdb independently ran MiXCR on the 5' RACE reads; one entry per CDR3 protein. The table records fewer than 1.5 million distinct CDR3 sequences, approximately 42% of them present only once. These data belong to a study of blood T cells in healthy people across ages. Across the whole study: About one barcoded beta molecule per two T cells was captured by template switching.

This CDR3 spans 13 amino acids. Germline V gene sequence: CDR1 DFQATT, CDR2 SNEGSKA (reference sequence). The trim removed 6 bases at V and 3 bases at J, leaving 7 bases unmatched. The genes are TRBV20-1 and TRBJ2-7, with 8 nucleotides matching TRBD1. This TCR was sampled from a woman under 30 in good health. Sequencing was performed on blood. CDR3 sequence reads: CSARDRNSYEQYF. CDR3 nucleotides: TGCAGTGCCCGGGACAGGAACAGCTACGAGCAGTACTTC.